This note documents a single T cell receptor beta chain sequence. Its antigen is not identified. This entry is derived from a study of T cell repertoires in cytomegalovirus infection. Points from the study as a whole: The ex vivo response was dominated by HLA-C-restricted CMV-specific TCR beta clonotypes.

Per germline, CDR1 SNHLY and CDR2 FYNNEI. The CDR3 contains 15 residues. V lost 6 bases, J lost 3 bases, and 14 bases lay in between. TCRdb re-called the reads with MiXCR, one entry per CDR3 protein. The data show under 500,000 distinct CDR3 sequences, with approximately 46% seen just once and roughly two fifths held by the top ten. The material sequenced was cultured PBMCs, taken from culture after CMV antigen stimulation. The sequence was obtained from a human donor in good health (CMV status not recorded). Some clones in this sample may be carry-over from other donors' samples. The rearrangement joins TRBV2 to TRBJ2-2, with D possibly called TRBD1 or TRBD2 (6 bases each). CDR3 in amino acids: CASRAGGLYTGELFF. The CDR3 DNA follows: TGTGCCAGCAGAGCCGGGGGCCTGTACACCGGGGAGCTGTTTTTT.